The 2 T cell receptor beta chains below all came from one sample that was sequenced in a study of low-dose radiotherapy and immunotherapy resistance in tumors. cDNA synthesis used a TRAV/TRBV-specific primer set for both chains. Amplification, which lasted roughly 22 PCR cycles, used a constant-region primer and V-primer adapter to amplify TCRs. One entry per CDR3 protein, called by TCRdb with MiXCR from the reads. The profile covers about 13,000 distinct CDR3 sequences, with about 74% appearing a single time and 4.5% to 6% taken by the ten largest. These receptors all come from a human donor with advanced metastatic prostate, ovarian, gallbladder or colorectal cancer (not recorded which). This table probably holds off-target reads from a library built for another chain.

The chain couples TRBV10-3 to TRBJ2-1, with TRBD2 identical over 7 bases. In germline, CDR1 is ENHRY, CDR2 SYGVKD. The V and J ends lost 9 bases and 2 bases, in that order; junction bases with no gene match: 1. CDR3 length equals 12 residues. The CDR3 reads CAMGGTYNEQFF. CDR3 DNA sequence: TGTGCCATGGGGGGGACCTACAATGAGCAGTTCTTC.

The chain recombines TRBV5-1 with TRBJ1-6, with a possible D match to TRBD1 (6 bases). CDR1 and CDR2 from the germline V gene are SGHRS and YFSETQ. Between the trimmed V and J ends, which lost 4 bases and 6 bases, there was a span of 17 bases. This CDR3 comprises 16 residues. CDR3 in DNA: TGCGCCAGCAGCCCCCTGGGGGGCGAAACTAATTCACCCCTCCACTTT. The encoded protein is CASSPLGGETNSPLHF.